This TCR beta chain comes out of a study of T cells after posttransplantation cyclophosphamide. This CDR3 has 13 residues. Germline V lookup: CDR1 SNHLY, CDR2 FYNNEI. V lost 2 bases, J lost 6 bases, and 11 bases lay in between. Whole-study findings and limits: Recipient CMV seropositivity and CMV reactivation strongly tracked TRB clonality. Later post-transplant blood repertoires were often dominated by donor CD8+ memory clones.

In its sample, this clone was seen a few times. Its antigen is not known. Assay used: immunoSEQ multiplex PCR; TCRdb lists only in-frame clones, some missing. Of over 9,000 clones listed, approximately 78% are singletons. Cyclophosphamide on days +3 and +4 followed busulfan-fludarabine conditioning and a marrow graft. Sequenced material: PBMCs, taken after allogeneic stem cell transplant with posttransplant cyclophosphamide. The rearrangement uses TRBV2 and TRBJ2-7, with a tentative D call TRBD1 (5 bases). This clonotype was sampled from a female patient aged 50-59 years who received an allogeneic stem cell transplant from a related donor, was CMV-positive, and had no GVHD. Some T cells may be graft donor cells. The CDR3 is CASSEFGQGEQYF. The CDR3 DNA is TGTGCCAGCAGTGAATTCGGACAAGGCGAGCAGTACTTC.